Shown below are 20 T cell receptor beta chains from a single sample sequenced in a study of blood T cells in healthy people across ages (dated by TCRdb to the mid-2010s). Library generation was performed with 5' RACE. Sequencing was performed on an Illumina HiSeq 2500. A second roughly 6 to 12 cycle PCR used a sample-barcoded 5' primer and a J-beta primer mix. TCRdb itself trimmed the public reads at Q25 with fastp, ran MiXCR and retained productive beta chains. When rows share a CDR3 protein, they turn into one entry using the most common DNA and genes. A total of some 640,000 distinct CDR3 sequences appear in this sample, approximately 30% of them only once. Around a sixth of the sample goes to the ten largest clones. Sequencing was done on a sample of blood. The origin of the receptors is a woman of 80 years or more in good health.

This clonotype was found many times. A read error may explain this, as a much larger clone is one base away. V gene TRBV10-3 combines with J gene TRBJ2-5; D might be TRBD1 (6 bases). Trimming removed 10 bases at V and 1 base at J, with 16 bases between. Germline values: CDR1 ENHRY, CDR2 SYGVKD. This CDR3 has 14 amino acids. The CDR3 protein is CATACGGRQETQYF. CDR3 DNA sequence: TGTGCCACCGCGTGTGGGGGCCGCCAAGAGACCCAGTACTTC.

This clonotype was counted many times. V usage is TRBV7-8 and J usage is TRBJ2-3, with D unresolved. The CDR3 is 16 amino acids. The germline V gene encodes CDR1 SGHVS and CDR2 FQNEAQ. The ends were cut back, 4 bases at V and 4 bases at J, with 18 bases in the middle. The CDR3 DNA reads TGTGCCAGCAGCTCCGACCCATCAGATTCGGCAGATACGCAGTATTTT. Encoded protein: CASSSDPSDSADTQYF.

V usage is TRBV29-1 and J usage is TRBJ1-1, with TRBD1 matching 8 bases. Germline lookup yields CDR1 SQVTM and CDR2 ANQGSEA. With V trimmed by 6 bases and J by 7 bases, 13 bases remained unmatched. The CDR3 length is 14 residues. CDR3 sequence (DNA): TGCAGCGTAGGACCCGGACAGGGCCTTAATGAAGCTTTCTTT. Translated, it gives CSVGPGQGLNEAFF.

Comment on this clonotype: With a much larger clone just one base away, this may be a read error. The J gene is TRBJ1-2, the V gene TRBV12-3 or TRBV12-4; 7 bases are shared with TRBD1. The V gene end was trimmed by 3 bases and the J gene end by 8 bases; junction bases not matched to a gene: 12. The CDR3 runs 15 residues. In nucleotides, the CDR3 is TGTGCCAGCAGTTTTCGGACAGGCATCCGGGGAGGCTACACCTTC. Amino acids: CASSFRTGIRGGYTF.

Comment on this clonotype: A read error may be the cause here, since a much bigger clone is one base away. CDR3: CASCPFRGGYEQYF. The CDR3 DNA sequence: TGTGCCAGCTGCCCCTTTAGGGGGGGCTACGAGCAGTACTTC. V and J are TRBV3-1 and TRBJ2-7; D might be TRBD2 (7 bases). Germline V gene data show CDR1 as LGHDT and CDR2 as YNNKEL (reference sequence). With 8 bases removed from V and 3 bases from J, the gap between germline ends came to 17 bases. CDR3 length equals 14 residues.

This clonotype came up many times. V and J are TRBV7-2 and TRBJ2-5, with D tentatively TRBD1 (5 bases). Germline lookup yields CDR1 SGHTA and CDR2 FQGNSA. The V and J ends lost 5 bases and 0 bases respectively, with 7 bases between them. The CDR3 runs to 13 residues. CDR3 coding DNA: TGTGCCAGCAGCAAGGGGAACCAAGAGACCCAGTACTTC. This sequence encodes CASSKGNQETQYF.

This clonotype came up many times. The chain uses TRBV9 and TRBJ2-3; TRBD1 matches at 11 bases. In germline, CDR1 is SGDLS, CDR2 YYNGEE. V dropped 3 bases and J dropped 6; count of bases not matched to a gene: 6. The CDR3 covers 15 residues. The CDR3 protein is CASSADRGLSDTQYF. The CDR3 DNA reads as TGTGCCAGCAGCGCGGACAGGGGGCTCTCGGATACGCAGTATTTT.

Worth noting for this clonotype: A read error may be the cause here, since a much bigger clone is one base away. CDR3 region: CSSSGSYNEQYF. DNA for the CDR3: TGCAGTTCCTCTGGGTCCTACAATGAGCAGTACTTC. The gene calls are TRBV20-1 and TRBJ2-1; D is ambiguous. The J call may be wrong; the DNA end is better matched by TRBJ2-7. The length of the CDR3 is 12 residues. Germline assignment: CDR1 DFQATT and CDR2 SNEGSKA (reference sequence).

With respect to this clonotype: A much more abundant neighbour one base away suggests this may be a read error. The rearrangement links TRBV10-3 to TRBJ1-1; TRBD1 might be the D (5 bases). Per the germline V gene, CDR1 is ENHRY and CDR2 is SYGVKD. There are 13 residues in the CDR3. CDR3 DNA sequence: TGTGCCATCAGTGAGATCCGGGACCATGAAGCTTTGTTT. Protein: CAISEIRDHEALF.

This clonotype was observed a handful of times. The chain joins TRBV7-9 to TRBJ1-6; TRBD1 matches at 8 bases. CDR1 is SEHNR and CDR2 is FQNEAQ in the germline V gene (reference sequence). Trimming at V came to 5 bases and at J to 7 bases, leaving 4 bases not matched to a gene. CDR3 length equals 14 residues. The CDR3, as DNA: TGTGCCAGCAGCGATCGACAGGGGAATTCACCCCTCCACTTT. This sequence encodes CASSDRQGNSPLHF.

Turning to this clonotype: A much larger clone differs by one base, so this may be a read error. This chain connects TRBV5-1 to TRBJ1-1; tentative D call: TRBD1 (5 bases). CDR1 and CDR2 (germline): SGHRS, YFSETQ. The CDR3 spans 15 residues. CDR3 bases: TGCGCCAGGAGCTTGCGAACAGGCGGGGACACTGAAGCTTTCTTT. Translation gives CARSLRTGGDTEAFF.

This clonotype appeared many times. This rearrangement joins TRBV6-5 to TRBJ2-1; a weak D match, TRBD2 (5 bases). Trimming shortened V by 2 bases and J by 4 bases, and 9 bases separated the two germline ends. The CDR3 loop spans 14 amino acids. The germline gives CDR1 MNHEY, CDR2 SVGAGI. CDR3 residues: CASSYGTRYNEQFF. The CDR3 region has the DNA TGTGCCAGCAGTTACGGTACTAGGTACAATGAGCAGTTCTTC.

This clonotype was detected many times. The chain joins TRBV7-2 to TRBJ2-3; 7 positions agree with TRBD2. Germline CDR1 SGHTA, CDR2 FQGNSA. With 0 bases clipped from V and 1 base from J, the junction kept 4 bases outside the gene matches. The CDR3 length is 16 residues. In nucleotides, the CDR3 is TGTGCCAGCAGCTTAGCGGCCAGCGGGGGCACAGATACGCAGTATTTT. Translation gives CASSLAASGGTDTQYF.

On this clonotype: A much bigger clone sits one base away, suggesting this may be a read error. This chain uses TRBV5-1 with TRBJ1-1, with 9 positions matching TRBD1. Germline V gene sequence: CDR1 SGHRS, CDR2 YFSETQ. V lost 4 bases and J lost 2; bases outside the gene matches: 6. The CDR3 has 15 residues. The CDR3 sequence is CASSMPGQGNTEAFF. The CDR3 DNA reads TGCGCCAGCAGCATGCCGGGACAGGGAAACACTGAAGCTTTCTTT.

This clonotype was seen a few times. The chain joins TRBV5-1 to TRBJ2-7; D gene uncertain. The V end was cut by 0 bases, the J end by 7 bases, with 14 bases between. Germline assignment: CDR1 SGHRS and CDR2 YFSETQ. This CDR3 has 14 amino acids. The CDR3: CASSLGRVSNEQYF. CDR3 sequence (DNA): TGCGCCAGCAGCTTGGGTCGCGTATCTAATGAGCAGTACTTC.

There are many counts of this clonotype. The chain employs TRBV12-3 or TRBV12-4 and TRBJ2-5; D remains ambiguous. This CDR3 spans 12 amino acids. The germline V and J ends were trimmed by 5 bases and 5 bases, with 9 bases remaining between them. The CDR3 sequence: CASSKGWETQYF. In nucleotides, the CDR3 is TGTGCCAGCAGTAAGGGCTGGGAGACCCAGTACTTC.

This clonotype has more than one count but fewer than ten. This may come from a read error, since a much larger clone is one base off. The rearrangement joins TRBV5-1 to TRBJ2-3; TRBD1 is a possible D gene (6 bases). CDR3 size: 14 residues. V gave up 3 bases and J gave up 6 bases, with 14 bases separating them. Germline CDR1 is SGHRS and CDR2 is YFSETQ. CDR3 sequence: CASSWGLSRDTQYF. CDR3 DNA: TGCGCCAGCAGCTGGGGGCTTTCTCGGGATACGCAGTATTTT.

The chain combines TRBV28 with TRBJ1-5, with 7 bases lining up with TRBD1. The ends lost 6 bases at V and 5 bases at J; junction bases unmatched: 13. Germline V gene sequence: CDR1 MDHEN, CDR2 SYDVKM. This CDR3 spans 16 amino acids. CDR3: CASSRPGRGRDQPQHF. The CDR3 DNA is TGTGCCAGCAGCCGACCGGGTAGGGGGCGCGATCAGCCCCAGCATTTT.

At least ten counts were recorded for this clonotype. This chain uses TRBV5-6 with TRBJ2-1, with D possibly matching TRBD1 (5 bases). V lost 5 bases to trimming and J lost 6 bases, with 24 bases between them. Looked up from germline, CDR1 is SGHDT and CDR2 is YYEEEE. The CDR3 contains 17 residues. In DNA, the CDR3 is TGTGCCAGCAGTCCCCCAGGGTCCCGCGTCCTTGCCAATGAGCAGTTCTTC. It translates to CASSPPGSRVLANEQFF.

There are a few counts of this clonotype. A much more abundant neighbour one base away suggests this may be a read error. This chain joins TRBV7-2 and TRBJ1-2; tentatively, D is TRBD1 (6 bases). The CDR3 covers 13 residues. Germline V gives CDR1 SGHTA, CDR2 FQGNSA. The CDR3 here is CASSPDSYYDYTF. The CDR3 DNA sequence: TGTGCCAGCAGCCCGGACAGCTACTATGACTACACCTTC.